These 13 T cell receptor beta chains were sequenced from one sample in a study of control samples from healthy donors and cancer patients. TCRdb's table, derived via immunoSEQ multiplex PCR, lists solely in-frame clones and lacks some. The sample shows about 61,000 clones, roughly 89% of them seen only once. Input material: PBMCs. The origin of the receptors is a man in his fifties or sixties with colorectal cancer.

The chain combines TRBV7-8 with TRBJ1-2; TRBD1 aligns across 8 bases. Germline V gene data show CDR1 as SGHVS and CDR2 as FQNEAQ. This CDR3 spans 14 amino acids. The ends lost 5 bases at V and 3 bases at J; junction bases unmatched: 5. The CDR3 sequence: CASSVQGVDYGYTF. The CDR3 DNA is TGTGCCAGCAGCGTACAGGGGGTCGACTATGGCTACACCTTC.

The gene calls are TRBV7-2 and TRBJ2-3, with D perhaps TRBD2 (5 bases). Germline V CDR1 and CDR2: SGHTA, FQGNSA. CDR3 length: 18 residues. V was cut by 3 bases and J by 0 bases, with 19 bases left in between. The CDR3 region has the DNA TGTGCCAGCAGCTTCCCCCGGGGAATCTTCTCTAGCACAGATACGCAGTATTTT. Protein: CASSFPRGIFSSTDTQYF.

The DNA for the CDR3 is TGTGCCAGCAGCTTAAACACCCTTGGCACAGATACGCAGTATTTT. Translating it yields CASSLNTLGTDTQYF. V and J are TRBV7-2 and TRBJ2-3; D unclear. Germline CDR1 and CDR2: SGHTA and FQGNSA. V was cut by 2 bases and J by 1 base, with 10 bases left in between. The CDR3 length is 15 residues.

A single count supports this clone. This chain links TRBV12-3 or TRBV12-4 with TRBJ1-1; D gene ambiguous. V lost 5 bases, J lost 0 bases, and 7 bases lay in between. CDR3 length: 13 residues. The CDR3 coding sequence is TGTGCCAGCAGTCGACTTCTGAACACTGAAGCTTTCTTT. It specifies CASSRLLNTEAFF.

The rearrangement joins TRBV6-6 to TRBJ2-7; TRBD1 aligns across 10 bases. Germline trimming cut 4 bases from V and 3 bases from J; bases unmatched to any gene: 9. This CDR3 region has 16 residues. Germline V CDR1 and CDR2: MNHNY, SVGAGI (reference sequence). The DNA for the CDR3 is TGTGCCAGCAGTTCAAACCGGGACAGGGGATTCTACGAGCAGTACTTC. The encoded protein is CASSSNRDRGFYEQYF.

The V gene is TRBV2, the J gene TRBJ1-2; 8 bases map to TRBD1. The CDR3 has 13 residues. After removal of 7 bases from V and 7 bases from J, the junction contained 8 bases not matched to a gene. Germline CDR1 SNHLY, CDR2 FYNNEI. CDR3 loop: CASTPQGEGGYTF. DNA for the CDR3: TGTGCCAGCACCCCACAGGGGGAGGGTGGCTACACCTTC.

The V and J genes are TRBV5-4 and TRBJ1-2; 8 positions match TRBD1. This CDR3 contains 16 residues. Looked up from germline, CDR1 is SGHNT and CDR2 is YYREEE (reference sequence). V lost 4 bases and J lost 3; bases outside the gene matches: 11. CDR3 sequence reads: CASSNRQGPLDYGYTF. Here the CDR3 DNA reads TGTGCCAGCAGCAACCGACAGGGGCCCTTGGACTATGGCTACACCTTC.

The genes are TRBV6-2 or TRBV6-3 and TRBJ2-5; D gene uncertain. V was cut by 8 bases and J by 5 bases, with 12 bases left in between. The CDR3 is made up of 12 amino acids. Germline lookup yields CDR1 MNHEY and CDR2 SVGEGT. The CDR3 DNA sequence: TGTGCCAGCGGTTCGGCTTGGGAGACCCAGTACTTC. Amino acid sequence: CASGSAWETQYF.

In its sample, this clone was seen a few times. This chain connects TRBV27 to TRBJ2-2; 7 nucleotides align to TRBD2. V lost 1 base, J lost 5 bases, and 7 bases stayed unmatched. This CDR3 is 16 amino acids long. In germline, CDR1 is MNHEY, CDR2 SMNVEV (reference sequence). CDR3 loop: CASSLYGPGGTGELFF. The CDR3 region has the DNA TGTGCCAGCAGTTTATACGGCCCGGGGGGTACCGGGGAGCTGTTTTTT.

The count of this clone is one. J is TRBJ2-7 and V is TRBV28; no clear D. The CDR3 is made up of 11 amino acids. Trimming left V 3 bases short and J 3 bases short, with 3 bases between. Per germline, CDR1 MDHEN and CDR2 SYDVKM. This CDR3 is CASSLRYEQYF. CDR3 in DNA: TGTGCCAGCAGTTTGCGCTACGAGCAGTACTTC.

The rearrangement uses TRBV7-3 and TRBJ1-4, with D possibly matching TRBD1 (5 bases). Germline CDR1 SGHTA, CDR2 FQGTGA. This CDR3 has 15 residues. Trimming pared 5 bases from V and 5 bases from J, leaving 15 bases between. CDR3 in DNA: TGTGCCAGCAGCCCCGGGGGAGGTCAAAATGAAAAACTGTTTTTT. Protein sequence: CASSPGGGQNEKLFF. Full variable domain (remainder filled in from reference TRBV7-3 and TRBJ1-4): GAGVSQTPSNKVTEKGKYVELRCDPISGHTALYWYRQSLGQGPEFLIYFQGTGAADDSGLPNDRFFAVRPEGSVSTLKIQRTERGDSAVYLCASSPGGGQNEKLFFGSGTQLSVL.

The chain couples TRBV9 to TRBJ2-2, with 12 bases aligning to TRBD2. CDR1 SGDLS and CDR2 YYNGEE come from the germline V gene. The CDR3 length is 15 residues. V lost 3 bases and J lost 5; bases outside the gene matches: 2. Written as DNA, the CDR3 is TGTGCCAGCAGCGGGACTAGCGGGGCGACCGGGGAGCTGTTTTTT. Protein sequence: CASSGTSGATGELFF.

The chain combines TRBV7-2 with TRBJ2-2, with D hard to call. The CDR3 has 16 residues. Germline V gene sequence: CDR1 SGHTA, CDR2 FQGNSA. Trimming stripped 5 bases from V and 1 base from J, with 14 bases between. The CDR3 reads CASSGSDTLNTGELFF. In DNA form, the CDR3 reads TGTGCCAGCAGCGGAAGCGACACGCTGAACACCGGGGAGCTGTTTTTT. The variable domain in full, with the rest retrieved from reference TRBV7-2 and TRBJ2-2, is GAGVSQSPSNKVTEKGKDVELRCDPISGHTALYWYRQSLGQGLEFLIYFQGNSAPDKSGLPSDRFSAERTGGSVSTLTIQRTQQEDSAVYLCASSGSDTLNTGELFFGEGSRLTVL.